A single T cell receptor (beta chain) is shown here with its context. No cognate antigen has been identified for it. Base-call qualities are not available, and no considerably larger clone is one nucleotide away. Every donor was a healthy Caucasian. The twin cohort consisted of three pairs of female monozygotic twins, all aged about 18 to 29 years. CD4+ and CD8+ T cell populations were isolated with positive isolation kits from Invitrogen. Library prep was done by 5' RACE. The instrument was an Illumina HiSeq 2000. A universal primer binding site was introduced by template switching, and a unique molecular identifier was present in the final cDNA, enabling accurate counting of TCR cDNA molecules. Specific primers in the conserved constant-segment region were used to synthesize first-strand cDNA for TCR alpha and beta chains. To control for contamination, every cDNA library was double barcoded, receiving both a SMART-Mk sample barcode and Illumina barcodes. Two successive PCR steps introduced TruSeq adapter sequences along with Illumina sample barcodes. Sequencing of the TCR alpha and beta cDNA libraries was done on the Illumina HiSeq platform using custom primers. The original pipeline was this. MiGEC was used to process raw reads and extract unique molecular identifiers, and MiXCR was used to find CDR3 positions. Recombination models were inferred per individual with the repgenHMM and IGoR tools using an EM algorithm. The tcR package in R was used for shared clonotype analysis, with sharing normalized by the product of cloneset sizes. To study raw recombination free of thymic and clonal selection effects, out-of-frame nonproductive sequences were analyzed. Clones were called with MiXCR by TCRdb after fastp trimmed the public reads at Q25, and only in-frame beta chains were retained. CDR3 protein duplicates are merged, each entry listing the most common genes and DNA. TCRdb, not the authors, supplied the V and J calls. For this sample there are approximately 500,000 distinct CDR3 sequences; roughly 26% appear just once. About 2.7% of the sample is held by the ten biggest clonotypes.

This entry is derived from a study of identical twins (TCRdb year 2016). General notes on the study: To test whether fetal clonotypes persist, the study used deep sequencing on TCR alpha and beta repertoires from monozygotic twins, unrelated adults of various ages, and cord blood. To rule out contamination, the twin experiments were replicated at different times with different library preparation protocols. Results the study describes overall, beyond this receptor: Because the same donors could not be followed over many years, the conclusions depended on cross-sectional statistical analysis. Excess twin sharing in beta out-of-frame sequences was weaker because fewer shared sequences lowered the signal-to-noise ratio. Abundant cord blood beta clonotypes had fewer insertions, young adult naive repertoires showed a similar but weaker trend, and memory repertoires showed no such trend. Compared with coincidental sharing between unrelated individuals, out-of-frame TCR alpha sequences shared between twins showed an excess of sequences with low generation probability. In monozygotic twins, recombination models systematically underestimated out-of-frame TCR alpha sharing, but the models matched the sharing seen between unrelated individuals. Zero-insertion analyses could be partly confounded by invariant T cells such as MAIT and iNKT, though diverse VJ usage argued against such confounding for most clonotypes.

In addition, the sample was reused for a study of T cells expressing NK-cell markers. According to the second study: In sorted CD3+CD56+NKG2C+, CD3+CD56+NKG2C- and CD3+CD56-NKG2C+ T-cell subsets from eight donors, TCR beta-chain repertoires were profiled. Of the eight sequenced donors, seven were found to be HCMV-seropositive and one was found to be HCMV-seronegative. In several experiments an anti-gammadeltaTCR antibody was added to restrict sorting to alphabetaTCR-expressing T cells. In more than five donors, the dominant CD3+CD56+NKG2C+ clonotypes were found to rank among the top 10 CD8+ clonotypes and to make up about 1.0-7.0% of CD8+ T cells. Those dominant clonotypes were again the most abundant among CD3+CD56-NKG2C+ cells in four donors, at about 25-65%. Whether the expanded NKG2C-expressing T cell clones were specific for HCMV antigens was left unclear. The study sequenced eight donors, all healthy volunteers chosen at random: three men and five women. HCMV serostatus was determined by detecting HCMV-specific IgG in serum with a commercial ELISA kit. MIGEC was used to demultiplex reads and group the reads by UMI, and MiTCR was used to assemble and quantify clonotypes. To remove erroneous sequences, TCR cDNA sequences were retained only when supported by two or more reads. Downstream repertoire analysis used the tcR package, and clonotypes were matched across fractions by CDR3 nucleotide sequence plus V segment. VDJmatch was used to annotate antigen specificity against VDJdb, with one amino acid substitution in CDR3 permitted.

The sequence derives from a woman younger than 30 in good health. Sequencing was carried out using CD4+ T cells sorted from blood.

For the CDR3, the sequence is CASSPITGAGGYTF. The nucleotide sequence is given as TGTGCCAGCAGCCCCATAACAGGGGCCGGTGGCTACACCTTC. Here the chain combines TRBV3-1 and TRBJ1-2; TRBD1 matches 7 bases in the middle. CDR1 and CDR2 (LGHDT, YNNKEL) derive from the germline V gene (reference sequence). V loses 4 bases at its end and J loses 7 bases; junction bases beyond the gene matches: 9. The CDR3 sequence holds 14 residues, the cysteine and phenylalanine included. The read is trimmed to its CDR3 DNA, 42 bases read in frame from base 1.